Below are 27 T cell receptor beta chains sequenced from a single sample in a study of T cell responses to AZD1222 COVID-19 vaccine. Using immunoSEQ multiplex PCR, the repertoire was profiled, and TCRdb retains in-frame clones only, with some absent. This repertoire shows 130,000 to 150,000 clones, roughly 86% found once; its top ten account for 5% to 5.5%. This sample comprised peripheral blood, obtained 28 days after the second dose of the MenACWY control vaccine. Every receptor here comes from an adult who received the MenACWY meningococcal vaccine as a control.

This clone was observed a few times. V gene TRBV7-8 combines with J gene TRBJ1-5; maybe TRBD1 (6 bases). V lost 7 bases, J lost 4 bases, and 20 bases lay in between. The length of the CDR3 is 16 residues. Germline V gene data show CDR1 as SGHVS and CDR2 as FQNEAQ. The CDR3 loop is CASTSTGGRLNQPQHF. CDR3 bases: TGTGCCAGCACCTCTACCGGGGGGCGTTTGAATCAGCCCCAGCATTTT.

The chain links TRBV5-1 to TRBJ2-7; D may be TRBD2 (6 bases). Germline V lookup: CDR1 SGHRS, CDR2 YFSETQ. Between the trimmed V and J ends, which lost 0 bases and 2 bases, there was a span of 12 bases. CDR3 length: 15 residues. CDR3 nucleotides: TGCGCCAGCAGCTTGGTGGAGGGCAGGACCTACGAGCAGTACTTC. Its translation is CASSLVEGRTYEQYF.

This clone was counted once. The chain couples TRBV28 to TRBJ2-3; unclear D gene. The germline V gene has CDR1 MDHEN and CDR2 SYDVKM. V was cut by 7 bases and J by 3 bases, with 8 bases left in between. The CDR3 consists of 12 residues. The chain's CDR3 is CASNFPTDTQYF. The CDR3 coding sequence is TGTGCCAGCAACTTTCCAACAGATACGCAGTATTTT.

V usage is TRBV6-6 and J usage is TRBJ1-5; D is uncertain. The CDR3 loop spans 14 amino acids. Germline V lookup: CDR1 MNHNY, CDR2 SVGAGI (reference sequence). V shed 6 bases and J shed 1 base, with 10 bases lying between them. The CDR3 nucleotides are TGTGCCAGCAGAAACCCGGGCAGCAATCAGCCCCAGCATTTT. It is translated as CASRNPGSNQPQHF.

The V gene is TRBV30, the J gene TRBJ1-2, with D tentatively TRBD1 (6 bases). Germline values: CDR1 GTSNPN, CDR2 SVGIG (reference sequence). The ends were cut back, 3 bases at V and 6 bases at J, with 14 bases in the middle. This CDR3 has 13 residues. CDR3 sequence: CAWSDEGDHGYTF. DNA of the CDR3: TGTGCCTGGAGCGATGAGGGGGATCATGGCTACACCTTC. Together with reference TRBV30 and TRBJ1-2, the CDR3 gives the full variable domain: SQTIHQWPATLVQPVGSPLSLECTVEGTSNPNLYWYRQAAGRGLQLLFYSVGIGQISSEVPQNLSASRPQDRQFILSSKKLLLSDSGFYLCAWSDEGDHGYTFGSGTRLTVV.

This sequence joins TRBV6-5 and TRBJ1-1, with D uncertain. The CDR3 is 13 residues long. V was pared by 0 bases and J by 4 bases, with 6 bases between. Germline loops: CDR1 MNHEY, CDR2 SVGAGI. CDR3 protein: CASSYSLGTEAFF. The CDR3 DNA reads TGTGCCAGCAGTTACTCCCTAGGCACTGAAGCTTTCTTT.

This rearrangement joins TRBV15 to TRBJ1-1; D not certain. Trimming stripped 0 bases from V and 1 base from J, with 6 bases between. Germline V CDR1 and CDR2: LNHNV, YYDKDF (reference sequence). This CDR3 has 14 amino acids. DNA of the CDR3: TGTGCCACCAGCAGAGATCCCCAGAACACTGAAGCTTTCTTT. Amino acids: CATSRDPQNTEAFF.

This clone was seen just once. This chain uses TRBV10-3 with TRBJ1-1; 10 bases are shared with TRBD1. V shed 0 bases, J shed 9 bases, and the junction held 4 bases outside the gene matches. Germline values: CDR1 ENHRY, CDR2 SYGVKD. This CDR3 has 14 amino acids. In DNA, the CDR3 is TGTGCCATCAGTGAGTCACCGGGACAGGGGAAAGCTTTCTTT. This translates into CAISESPGQGKAFF.

As DNA, the CDR3 is TGTGCCAGCAGCTCAGTGGGGGGGATGTATACGCAGTATTTT. Residues: CASSSVGGMYTQYF. The rearrangement links TRBV7-9 to TRBJ2-3; 7 positions agree with TRBD2. The CDR3 loop spans 14 amino acids. Germline V gives CDR1 SEHNR, CDR2 FQNEAQ (reference sequence). With 4 bases clipped from V and 7 bases from J, the junction kept 8 bases outside the gene matches.

The rearrangement uses TRBV7-2 and TRBJ1-3; TRBD1 matches 8 bases. The CDR3 consists of 17 residues. V gave up 2 bases and J gave up 0 bases; unmatched junction bases: 6. Per germline, CDR1 SGHTA and CDR2 FQGNSA. The CDR3 DNA reads TGTGCCAGCAGCTTAAGGGGGACAGGCCGCTCTGGAAACACCATATATTTT. It codes for CASSLRGTGRSGNTIYF.

This clone came up a few times. The chain combines TRBV6-4 with TRBJ1-2, with 7 bases that match TRBD1. The length of the CDR3 is 15 residues. Germline trimming cut 2 bases from V and 3 bases from J; bases unmatched to any gene: 6. Germline-derived CDR1 and CDR2 are MRHNA and SNTAGT. For the CDR3, the DNA is TGTGCCAGCAGTGACGTTTATGGGACAGACTATGGCTACACCTTC. Protein sequence: CASSDVYGTDYGYTF.

This clone was detected only once. V usage is TRBV14 and J usage is TRBJ2-7, with 9 bases fitting TRBD2. Germline V gene sequence: CDR1 SGHDN, CDR2 FVKESK. The J segment lost 3 bases and the V segment lost 5 bases, leaving 5 bases of the junction unmatched. The CDR3 is 14 amino acids. As DNA, the CDR3 is TGTGCCAGCAGCTCTTTAGCGGGGGTCTACGAGCAGTACTTC. This gives the protein CASSSLAGVYEQYF.

CDR3 DNA sequence: TGTGCCAGCAGTGTGGGGAGCTCCTATAATTCACCCCTCCACTTT. Encoded protein: CASSVGSSYNSPLHF. This chain links TRBV2 with TRBJ1-6; D ambiguous. The V gene's germline CDR1 is SNHLY and CDR2 FYNNEI. V lost 4 bases and J lost 0, with 7 bases in between. This CDR3 region has 15 residues.

This chain uses TRBV19 with TRBJ1-5; D gene uncertain. Between the trimmed V and J ends, which lost 5 bases and 2 bases, there was a span of 13 bases. Germline assignment: CDR1 LNHDA and CDR2 SQIVND (reference sequence). The CDR3 extends over 15 amino acids. Here the CDR3 reads CASSQGRAGNQPQHF. As DNA, the CDR3 is TGTGCCAGTAGTCAAGGACGGGCGGGCAATCAGCCCCAGCATTTT.

The chain recombines TRBV7-9 with TRBJ1-1; tentative D call: TRBD1 (5 bases). In germline, CDR1 is SEHNR, CDR2 FQNEAQ (reference sequence). The CDR3 is 15 residues long. The V end was cut by 0 bases, the J end by 5 bases, with 13 bases between. CDR3 sequence reads: CASSLALPGRTEAFF. Written as DNA, the CDR3 is TGTGCCAGCAGCTTAGCCCTCCCAGGGCGGACTGAAGCTTTCTTT.

The chain links TRBV7-2 to TRBJ1-5, with 8 bases fitting TRBD1. Germline V CDR1 and CDR2: SGHTA, FQGNSA. Trimming removed 5 bases from V and 4 bases from J; junction bases left unmatched: 7. The CDR3 runs 15 residues. In DNA form, the CDR3 reads TGTGCCAGCAGCGGAGGACAGGGCCGGAATCAGCCCCAGCATTTT. It is translated as CASSGGQGRNQPQHF.

The rearrangement links TRBV7-2 to TRBJ2-5, with TRBD2 matching over 9 bases. CDR3 size: 19 residues. Germline V lookup: CDR1 SGHTA, CDR2 FQGNSA. V lost 0 bases to trimming and J lost 1 base; unmatched junction nucleotides: 12. The CDR3 here is CASSLAGQAAGGSQETQYF. CDR3 DNA sequence: TGTGCCAGCAGCTTAGCAGGGCAAGCAGCGGGAGGATCCCAAGAGACCCAGTACTTC.

This chain links TRBV5-1 with TRBJ1-5, with D maybe TRBD1 (5 bases). Germline V gives CDR1 SGHRS, CDR2 YFSETQ. The length of the CDR3 is 15 residues. Trimming stripped 3 bases from V and 6 bases from J, with 16 bases between. The DNA for the CDR3 is TGCGCCAGCAGCTCCACCGGGACCGTGGGTCAGCCCCAGCATTTT. Protein product: CASSSTGTVGQPQHF.

The rearrangement joins TRBV24-1 to TRBJ1-5; 8 nucleotides align to TRBD1. The germline CDR1 and CDR2 sequences are KGHDR and SFDVKD. Trimming took 2 bases from V and 2 from J; bases not matched to a gene: 7. CDR3 length: 17 amino acids. The CDR3 DNA reads as TGTGCCACCAGTGATTCAAGACAGGGGTGGGGCAATCAGCCCCAGCATTTT. This codes for CATSDSRQGWGNQPQHF.

The V gene is TRBV5-6, the J gene TRBJ2-2; D not certain. Germline CDR1 and CDR2: SGHDT and YYEEEE. The V end lost 2 bases, the J end lost 0 bases, and 8 bases lay between the germline ends. This CDR3 has 15 residues. CDR3 amino acids: CASSFGPTNTGELFF. The CDR3 DNA is TGTGCCAGCAGCTTTGGTCCTACGAACACCGGGGAGCTGTTTTTT.

The chain employs TRBV9 and TRBJ2-5, with no clear D. Germline V gene lookup returns CDR1 SGDLS and CDR2 YYNGEE. The CDR3 sequence is 15 residues long. V lost 0 bases and J 2 bases, leaving 11 bases between the germline ends. CDR3 region: CASSVALGGQETQYF. CDR3 DNA sequence: TGTGCCAGCAGCGTAGCTCTGGGCGGTCAAGAGACCCAGTACTTC.

The chain links TRBV9 to TRBJ1-3, with D perhaps matching TRBD1 (6 bases). The germline V gene encodes CDR1 SGDLS and CDR2 YYNGEE. CDR3 size: 15 residues. Trimming took 4 bases from V and 0 from J, leaving 11 bases between them. CDR3 DNA sequence: TGTGCCAGCAGCATGGACAGTTCCTCTGGAAACACCATATATTTT. Amino acid sequence: CASSMDSSSGNTIYF.

The chain combines TRBV7-6 with TRBJ1-4; perhaps TRBD1 as D (5 bases). This CDR3 has 15 amino acids. V was clipped by 1 base and J by 10 bases, with 16 bases between them. CDR1 is SGHVS and CDR2 is FNYEAQ in the germline V gene. The CDR3 spells CASSLGGQDTGKLFF. The CDR3 DNA reads as TGTGCCAGCAGCTTAGGGGGCCAGGATACGGGAAAACTGTTTTTT. The full variable domain, with the rest looked up from reference TRBV7-6 and TRBJ1-4, is GAGVSQSPRYKVTKRGQDVALRCDPISGHVSLYWYRQALGQGPEFLTYFNYEAQQDKSGLPNDRFSAERPEGSISTLTIQRTEQRDSAMYRCASSLGGQDTGKLFFGSGTQLSVL.

This chain uses TRBV7-9 with TRBJ1-4; D is uncertain. With 0 bases removed from V and 4 bases from J, the gap between germline ends came to 6 bases. The CDR3 contains 14 residues. The germline gives CDR1 SEHNR, CDR2 FQNEAQ (reference sequence). CDR3 bases: TGTGCCAGCAGCTTAGCGGCCAGTAATGAAAAACTGTTTTTT. Protein sequence: CASSLAASNEKLFF.

V is TRBV2 and J is TRBJ1-6; TRBD1 might be the D (5 bases). This CDR3 is 15 amino acids long. Germline loops: CDR1 SNHLY, CDR2 FYNNEI. V was cut by 4 bases and J by 3 bases, with 10 bases left in between. The CDR3 DNA sequence: TGTGCCAGCAGTGGTGCAGGACACTATAATTCACCCCTCCACTTT. Amino acid sequence: CASSGAGHYNSPLHF.

This clone was counted once. This chain connects TRBV6-2 or TRBV6-3 to TRBJ2-1; D not resolved. The V gene lost 4 bases and the J gene lost 0 bases, with 13 bases spanning the gap. This CDR3 region has 16 residues. The germline V gene has CDR1 MNHEY and CDR2 SVGEGT. The CDR3 nucleotides are TGTGCCAGCAGTTGGAGCAAAACCTACTCCTACAATGAGCAGTTCTTC. Residues: CASSWSKTYSYNEQFF.

This rearrangement joins TRBV28 to TRBJ2-1; 11 bases align to TRBD2. CDR1 is MDHEN, CDR2 SYDVKM, per germline. This CDR3 region has 15 residues. The V and J ends lost 6 bases and 6 bases, in that order; junction bases with no gene match: 7. The CDR3 coding sequence is TGTGCCAGCAGATCCGGGACTAGCGGATCCAATGAGCAGTTCTTC. Protein: CASRSGTSGSNEQFF.